The text below deals with one T cell receptor beta chain. Its matching antigen is unknown. These data belong to a study of lymphopenia after photon versus proton radiotherapy. General study points: A bigger post-nadir fall in TCR diversity correlated inversely with survival time in deceased patients. After lymphocyte nadir, photon-treated repertoires showed oligoclonal expansion, especially CD8+ Temra.

Clones were sequenced by immunoSEQ multiplex PCR, and TCRdb holds only the in-frame ones, with some missing. The sample contains roughly 57,000 clones, over 70% of which appear only once. The V and J ends lost 6 bases and 6 bases, in that order; junction bases with no gene match: 9. The V gene's germline CDR1 is LNHDA and CDR2 SQIVND (reference sequence). CDR3 length equals 14 residues. This sample comprised peripheral blood, obtained from a patient treated with photon-based radiotherapy. This receptor was obtained from a middle-aged man with gastric cancer. V gene TRBV19 combines with J gene TRBJ2-3, with 7 bases matching TRBD1. Here the CDR3 DNA reads TGTGCCAGTAGGCCGAGGGGGCAGGGTGATACGCAGTATTTT. Translated: CASRPRGQGDTQYF.